The 31 T cell receptor beta chains in this list originate from one sample, sequenced in a study of blood T cell repertoires in COVID-19 (dated by TCRdb to 2018 to 2020). The method was the immunoSEQ multiplex PCR assay. Here the immuneACCESS table is served through TCRdb, limited to in-frame sequences with V and J called. Missing clones are a known gap in these copies; in checked studies unresolved V genes cover under half, and the rest lacks a known reason. Counted in this sample were about 410,000 clones; 80% to 90% of them appeared once. Together, the top ten hold approximately 1.5% of the sample. The specimen sequenced was peripheral blood. These receptors all come from a woman aged 25 to 39 with active or convalescent COVID-19.

This rearrangement joins TRBV5-6 to TRBJ2-5, with D perhaps matching TRBD1 (6 bases). V lost 2 bases and J lost 5, with 13 bases in between. The CDR3 covers 14 residues. CDR1 is SGHDT and CDR2 is YYEEEE in the germline V gene. The CDR3 bases are TGTGCCAGCAGCTTCCCCACAGGGTCGGAGACCCAGTACTTC. Translated, it gives CASSFPTGSETQYF. The whole variable domain, filled in from reference TRBV5-6 and TRBJ2-5, reads DAGVTQSPTHLIKTRGQQVTLRCSPKSGHDTVSWYQQALGQGPQFIFQYYEEEERQRGNFPDRFSGHQFPNYSSELNVNALLLGDSALYLCASSFPTGSETQYFGPGTRLLVL.

Only a few counts were recorded for this clone. The chain recombines TRBV4-1 with TRBJ2-6; maybe TRBD1 (6 bases). Trimming left V 4 bases short and J 0 bases short, with 13 bases between. Germline loops: CDR1 MGHRA, CDR2 YSYEKL. The CDR3 runs to 17 residues. The CDR3 sequence: CASSLGLQGSGANVLTF. CDR3 nucleotides: TGCGCCAGCAGCCTAGGGTTACAGGGCTCTGGGGCCAACGTCCTGACTTTC.

This clone was seen a handful of times. The chain joins TRBV15 to TRBJ1-2; 10 bases align to TRBD1. The V gene end was trimmed by 0 bases and the J gene end by 8 bases; junction bases not matched to a gene: 12. Looked up from germline, CDR1 is LNHNV and CDR2 is YYDKDF (reference sequence). The CDR3 contains 17 residues. CDR3 sequence (DNA): TGTGCCACCAGCAGAGATCATATCCCCCGGACAGGGGGAGGCTACACCTTC. Translated, it gives CATSRDHIPRTGGGYTF.

V gene TRBV27 combines with J gene TRBJ2-7; 7 bases align to TRBD1. This CDR3 is built from 13 residues. The V gene end was trimmed by 3 bases and the J gene end by 2 bases; junction bases not matched to a gene: 1. CDR1 and CDR2 from the germline V gene are MNHEY and SMNVEV (reference sequence). The CDR3 DNA reads TGTGCCAGCAGTTTGCAGGGGGCCTACGAGCAGTACTTC. It codes for CASSLQGAYEQYF.

The rearrangement links TRBV6-5 to TRBJ2-3; 10 bases are shared with TRBD2. The germline gives CDR1 MNHEY, CDR2 SVGAGI. The CDR3 has 15 residues. Trimming took 5 bases from V and 1 from J; bases not matched to a gene: 3. CDR3 sequence reads: CASSTGTSGTDTQYF. In nucleotides, the CDR3 is TGTGCCAGCAGTACCGGGACTAGCGGCACAGATACGCAGTATTTT.

This chain links TRBV6-5 with TRBJ2-2; 7 bases are a match to TRBD2. This CDR3 contains 14 residues. The V and J ends lost 7 bases and 5 bases, in that order; junction bases with no gene match: 7. Germline V gene data show CDR1 as MNHEY and CDR2 as SVGAGI. CDR3 loop: CASKLSGSTGELFF. CDR3 sequence (DNA): TGTGCCAGCAAGCTTAGCGGGTCGACCGGGGAGCTGTTTTTT.

The V gene is TRBV4-1, the J gene TRBJ1-5; 8 bases are a match to TRBD1. The germline CDR1 and CDR2 sequences are MGHRA and YSYEKL. Trimming at V came to 2 bases and at J to 5 bases, leaving 5 bases not matched to a gene. This CDR3 has 15 residues. In nucleotides, the CDR3 is TGCGCCAGCAGCCAAACCGGGACAGGTGATCAGCCCCAGCATTTT. Translation: CASSQTGTGDQPQHF.

This chain uses TRBV11-2 with TRBJ2-5; 10 nucleotides line up with TRBD1. Germline CDR1 and CDR2: SGHAT and FQNNGV. The CDR3 has 18 amino acids. The ends lost 4 bases at V and 3 bases at J; junction bases unmatched: 14. DNA of the CDR3: TGTGCCAGCAGCTCTATTCACGTTGGACAGGGGGAAGAAGAGACCCAGTACTTC. The encoded protein is CASSSIHVGQGEEETQYF.

The CDR3 spells CAWSVLREVGEQFF. The DNA of the CDR3 is TGTGCCTGGAGTGTATTACGGGAGGTCGGTGAGCAGTTCTTC. The rearrangement uses TRBV30 and TRBJ2-1, with 7 bases aligning to TRBD2. V shed 0 bases, J shed 9 bases, and the junction held 8 bases outside the gene matches. CDR3 length: 14 amino acids. The germline gives CDR1 GTSNPN, CDR2 SVGIG (reference sequence).

The genes are TRBV19 and TRBJ2-3, with 8 bases matching TRBD2. The V and J ends lost 5 bases and 6 bases, in that order; junction bases with no gene match: 4. CDR3 length: 13 amino acids. The V gene's germline CDR1 is LNHDA and CDR2 SQIVND (reference sequence). CDR3 sequence (DNA): TGTGCCAGTAGTCAAGGACTAGCTGATACGCAGTATTTT. It encodes CASSQGLADTQYF.

Turning to this clone: At one end the junction does not follow the germline gene, possibly because of a read error. The chain is built from TRBV5-1 and TRBJ2-3; 11 nucleotides agree with TRBD2. In germline, CDR1 is SGHRS, CDR2 YFSETQ. CDR3 length: 15 amino acids. CDR3 loop: CASSELAGATNTQYF. In nucleotides, the CDR3 is TGCGCCAGCAGCGAACTAGCGGGGGCCACAAATACGCAGTATTTT.

V is TRBV29-1 and J is TRBJ1-4; TRBD1 matches at 10 bases. V dropped 5 bases and J dropped 8; count of bases not matched to a gene: 5. CDR3 length: 13 amino acids. From germline, CDR1 is SQVTM and CDR2 ANQGSEA. In nucleotides, the CDR3 is TGCAGCGTTAGACAGGGGGCGGGGGAAAAACTGTTTTTT. Encoded protein: CSVRQGAGEKLFF.

The chain has TRBV27 and TRBJ1-4; TRBD1 aligns across 7 bases. Losses at the gene ends were 7 bases for V and 1 base for J; bases not matched to a gene: 6. CDR1 and CDR2 from the germline V gene are MNHEY and SMNVEV (reference sequence). This CDR3 spans 15 amino acids. The CDR3 reads CASTNAGGTNEKLFF. In DNA, the CDR3 is TGTGCCAGCACCAATGCAGGGGGAACTAATGAAAAACTGTTTTTT.

This sequence joins TRBV19 and TRBJ1-5; no definite D call. The germline V gene has CDR1 LNHDA and CDR2 SQIVND (reference sequence). V lost 1 base, J lost 4 bases, and 8 bases lay in between. The CDR3 runs to 14 residues. CDR3 amino acids: CASSIASGNQPQHF. In DNA form, the CDR3 reads TGTGCCAGTAGTATAGCTTCGGGTAATCAGCCCCAGCATTTT.

The rearrangement joins TRBV9 to TRBJ2-7; a weak D match, TRBD1 (5 bases). CDR1 SGDLS and CDR2 YYNGEE come from the germline V gene. V lost 2 bases, J lost 0 bases, and 12 bases lay in between. The CDR3 contains 15 residues. In DNA, the CDR3 is TGTGCCAGCAGCGTGGACACCGGGCCCTCCTACGAGCAGTACTTC. Translating it yields CASSVDTGPSYEQYF.

This sequence joins TRBV7-9 and TRBJ2-7, with D possibly being TRBD2 (5 bases). V was cut by 5 bases and J by 2 bases, with 16 bases left in between. This CDR3 spans 15 amino acids. Germline V gives CDR1 SEHNR, CDR2 FQNEAQ (reference sequence). CDR3 coding DNA: TGTGCCAGCAGCCCCTTGTCGGGCGGGCCCTACGAGCAGTACTTC. This codes for CASSPLSGGPYEQYF.

V usage is TRBV3-1 (or the pseudogene TRBV3-2) and J usage is TRBJ1-4; 8 bases are a match to TRBD1. This CDR3 is built from 14 residues. Losses at the gene ends were 6 bases for V and 2 bases for J; bases not matched to a gene: 2. Germline lookup yields CDR1 LGHDT and CDR2 YNNKEL (reference sequence). The CDR3 bases are TGTGCCAGCAGGACAGGGGTTACTAATGAAAAACTGTTTTTT. Protein: CASRTGVTNEKLFF.

As for this clone: Other DNA sequences in the sample encode the same CDR3. The chain links TRBV10-3 to TRBJ1-1, with D perhaps matching TRBD1 (6 bases). Germline CDR1 and CDR2: ENHRY and SYGVKD. V lost 0 bases and J lost 0, with 11 bases in between. This CDR3 region has 16 residues. CDR3 in amino acids: CAISESTGGLNTEAFF. The CDR3 DNA follows: TGTGCCATCAGTGAGTCGACGGGGGGGCTGAACACTGAAGCTTTCTTT.

The table lists this clone with a few counts. The rearrangement links TRBV6-5 to TRBJ1-2; no clear D gene. CDR1 is MNHEY, CDR2 SVGAGI, per germline. The CDR3 consists of 13 residues. V lost 6 bases to trimming and J lost 1 base, with 9 bases between them. The CDR3 bases are TGTGCCAGCAGACAGACCAATAACTATGGCTACACCTTC. This sequence encodes CASRQTNNYGYTF.

The genes are TRBV6-5 and TRBJ1-1; D not certain. The V end was cut by 2 bases, the J end by 7 bases, with 8 bases between. Per germline, CDR1 MNHEY and CDR2 SVGAGI. This CDR3 spans 12 amino acids. The CDR3 spells CASSYEGGEAFF. The CDR3 bases are TGTGCCAGCAGTTACGAAGGCGGTGAAGCTTTCTTT.

This clone has only one observation. CDR3 residues: CASSIHSRGDFYGYTF. CDR3 bases: TGTGCCAGTAGTATTCACTCCCGAGGGGACTTCTATGGCTACACCTTC. This chain uses TRBV19 with TRBJ1-2; the D gene is possibly TRBD1 (5 bases). Germline loops: CDR1 LNHDA, CDR2 SQIVND (reference sequence). The CDR3 loop spans 16 amino acids. Trimming stripped 3 bases from V and 4 bases from J, with 18 bases between.

This clone was detected a few times. The chain recombines TRBV19 with TRBJ1-4; 10 positions agree with TRBD1. This CDR3 spans 14 amino acids. Germline V CDR1 and CDR2: LNHDA, SQIVND (reference sequence). V lost 6 bases and J lost 7; bases outside the gene matches: 5. CDR3 region: CASRKDRGREKLFF. CDR3 DNA sequence: TGTGCCAGTAGAAAAGACAGGGGGCGTGAAAAACTGTTTTTT.

This clone appeared a few times. The V and J genes are TRBV5-1 and TRBJ2-7; TRBD2 aligns across 12 bases. Germline V gene lookup returns CDR1 SGHRS and CDR2 YFSETQ. The CDR3 loop spans 16 amino acids. J gave up 4 bases and V 7 bases, and 12 bases lay outside the gene matches. In DNA, the CDR3 is TGCGCCAGCTCGGGACTAGCGGGCAAAGAGATGTACGAGCAGTACTTC. Its protein product is CASSGLAGKEMYEQYF.

This chain joins TRBV2 and TRBJ1-3; TRBD1 is a possible D gene (5 bases). Germline V gene lookup returns CDR1 SNHLY and CDR2 FYNNEI. The CDR3 is 13 residues long. V was cut by 3 bases and J by 4 bases, with 7 bases left in between. The chain's CDR3 is CASSDTGGNTIYF. DNA of the CDR3: TGTGCCAGCAGTGACACAGGCGGAAACACCATATATTTT.

This clone was found a few times. V and J are TRBV5-1 and TRBJ2-1; TRBD2 might be the D (5 bases). Germline CDR1 SGHRS, CDR2 YFSETQ. The CDR3 is 17 amino acids. Trimming stripped 4 bases from V and 0 bases from J, with 17 bases between. The CDR3 DNA is TGCGCCAGCAGCCCGGGCGGGTTTGGGAGCTCCTACAATGAGCAGTTCTTC. It specifies CASSPGGFGSSYNEQFF.

This chain links TRBV19 with TRBJ1-2; possible D gene TRBD1, 6 bases. CDR1 is LNHDA, CDR2 SQIVND, per germline (reference sequence). Trimming shortened V by 10 bases and J by 0 bases, and 15 bases separated the two germline ends. This CDR3 region has 14 residues. The CDR3 sequence: CATLGGHPNYGYTF. The CDR3, as DNA: TGTGCCACGCTTGGGGGACACCCTAACTATGGCTACACCTTC. Complete variable domain (other parts from reference TRBV19 and TRBJ1-2): DGGITQSPKYLFRKEGQNVTLSCEQNLNHDAMYWYRQDPGQGLRLIYYSQIVNDFQKGDIAEGYSVSREKKESFPLTVTSAQKNPTAFYLCATLGGHPNYGYTFGSGTRLTVV.

Only one count was recorded for this clone. The chain has TRBV15 and TRBJ2-3; 8 bases are a match to TRBD2. Trimming removed 1 base from V and 3 bases from J; junction bases left unmatched: 12. The CDR3 runs 18 residues. The V gene's germline CDR1 is LNHNV and CDR2 YYDKDF (reference sequence). The chain's CDR3 is CATSRGASGSRSTDTQYF. In DNA form, the CDR3 reads TGTGCCACCAGCAGAGGCGCAAGCGGGAGTCGGAGTACAGATACGCAGTATTTT.

The chain recombines TRBV7-6 with TRBJ1-1; 7 nucleotides align to TRBD1. The CDR3 has 13 amino acids. J gave up 3 bases and V 6 bases, and 4 bases lay outside the gene matches. Germline CDR1 is SGHVS and CDR2 is FNYEAQ. CDR3 sequence (DNA): TGTGCCAGCAGTAGGGACAGCTACACTGAAGCTTTCTTT. Its translation: CASSRDSYTEAFF.

The rearrangement uses TRBV5-1 and TRBJ2-2, with 11 nucleotides matching TRBD2. Germline CDR1 SGHRS, CDR2 YFSETQ. This CDR3 region has 17 residues. V was pared by 1 base and J by 7 bases, with 9 bases of the junction left unmatched. The CDR3 nucleotides are TGCGCCAGCAGCTTGACTAGCGGGAGCATATCAGGCGGGGAGCTGTTTTTT. Its translation is CASSLTSGSISGGELFF. Full variable domain (rest looked up from reference TRBV5-1 and TRBJ2-2): KAGVTQTPRYLIKTRGQQVTLSCSPISGHRSVSWYQQTPGQGLQFLFEYFSETQRNKGNFPGRFSGRQFSNSRSEMNVSTLELGDSALYLCASSLTSGSISGGELFFGEGSRLTVL.

The chain joins TRBV10-3 to TRBJ2-1, with TRBD2 as a possible D gene (5 bases). Looked up from germline, CDR1 is ENHRY and CDR2 is SYGVKD. This CDR3 region has 15 residues. Trimming cost V 7 bases and J 5 bases, with 18 bases left between them. The CDR3 nucleotides are TGTGCCATCAAAGGCTCGGACTGGAGCAACAATGAGCAGTTCTTC. Amino acids: CAIKGSDWSNNEQFF.

V gene TRBV7-8 combines with J gene TRBJ1-2, with 7 positions matching TRBD1. Per the germline V gene, CDR1 is SGHVS and CDR2 is FQNEAQ. The CDR3 is 14 residues long. The V gene end was trimmed by 5 bases and the J gene end by 4 bases; junction bases not matched to a gene: 7. CDR3 DNA sequence: TGTGCCAGCAGCGCTACGACAGGGCCCTATGGCTACACCTTC. Encoded protein: CASSATTGPYGYTF.